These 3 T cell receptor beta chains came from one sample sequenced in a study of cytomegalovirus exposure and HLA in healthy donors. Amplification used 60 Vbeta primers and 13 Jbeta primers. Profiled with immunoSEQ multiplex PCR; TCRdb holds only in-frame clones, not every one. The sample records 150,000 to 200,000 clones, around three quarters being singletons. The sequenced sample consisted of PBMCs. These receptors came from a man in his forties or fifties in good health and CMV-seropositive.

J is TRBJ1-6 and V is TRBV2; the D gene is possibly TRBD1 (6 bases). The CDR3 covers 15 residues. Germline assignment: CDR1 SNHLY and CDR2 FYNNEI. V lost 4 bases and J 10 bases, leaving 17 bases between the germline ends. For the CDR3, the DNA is TGTGCCAGCAGTGGATTAACAGGGATGGGGTCACCCCTCCACTTT. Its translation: CASSGLTGMGSPLHF.

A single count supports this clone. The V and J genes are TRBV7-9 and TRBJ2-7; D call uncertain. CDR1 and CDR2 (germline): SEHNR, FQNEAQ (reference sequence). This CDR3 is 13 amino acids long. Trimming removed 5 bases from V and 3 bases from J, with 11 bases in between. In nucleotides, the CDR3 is TGTGCCAGCAGCGGAGAGATAGGCTACGAGCAGTACTTC. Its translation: CASSGEIGYEQYF.

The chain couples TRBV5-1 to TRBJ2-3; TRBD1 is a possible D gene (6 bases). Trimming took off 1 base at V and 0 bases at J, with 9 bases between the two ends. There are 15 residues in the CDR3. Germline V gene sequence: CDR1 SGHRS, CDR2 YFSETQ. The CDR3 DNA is TGCGCCAGCAGCTTGCGACAGGCTAGCACAGATACGCAGTATTTT. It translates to CASSLRQASTDTQYF.